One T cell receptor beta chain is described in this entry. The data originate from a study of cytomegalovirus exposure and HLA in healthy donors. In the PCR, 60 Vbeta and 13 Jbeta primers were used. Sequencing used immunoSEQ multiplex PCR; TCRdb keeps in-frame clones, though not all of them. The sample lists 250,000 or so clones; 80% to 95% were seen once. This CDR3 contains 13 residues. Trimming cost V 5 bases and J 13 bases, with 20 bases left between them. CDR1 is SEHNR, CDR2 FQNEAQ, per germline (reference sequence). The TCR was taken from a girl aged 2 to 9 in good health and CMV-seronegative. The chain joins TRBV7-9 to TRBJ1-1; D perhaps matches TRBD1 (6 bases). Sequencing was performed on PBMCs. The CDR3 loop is CASSLQGLQGGFF. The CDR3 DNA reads TGTGCCAGCAGCCTACAGGGCCTGCAAGGGGGTTTCTTT.